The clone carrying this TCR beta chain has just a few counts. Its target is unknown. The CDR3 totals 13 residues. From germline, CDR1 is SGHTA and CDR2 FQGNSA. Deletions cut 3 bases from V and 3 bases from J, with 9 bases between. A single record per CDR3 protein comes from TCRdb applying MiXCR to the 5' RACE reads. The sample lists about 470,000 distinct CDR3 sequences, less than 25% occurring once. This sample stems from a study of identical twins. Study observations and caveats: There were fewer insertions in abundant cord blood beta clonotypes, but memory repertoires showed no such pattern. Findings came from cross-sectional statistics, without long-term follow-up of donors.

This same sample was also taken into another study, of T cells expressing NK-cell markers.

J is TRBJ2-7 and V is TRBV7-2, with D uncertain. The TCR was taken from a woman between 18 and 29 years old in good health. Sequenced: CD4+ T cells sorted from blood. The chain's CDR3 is CASSFVRDYEQYF. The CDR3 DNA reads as TGTGCCAGCAGCTTCGTCAGAGACTACGAGCAGTACTTC.